This entry concerns a single TCR beta chain. The sample comes from a study of blood T cell repertoires in COVID-19. Overall study: The cDNA or gDNA used as material had been derived from T cells, B-cell-depleted T cells, or PBMCs.

In Seattle, patients joined the study during active infection and were tracked longitudinally. Original processing notes: Reference gene primer amplification in the assay estimated nucleated cell counts. Here immunoSEQ multiplex PCR was the method, and the copy in TCRdb shows in-frame clones only, minus some. V, J and clone size derive from that table, while D and trimming were established from the DNA sequence. The data hold some 300,000 clones, with 85% to 90% observed a single time. The CDR3 extends over 15 amino acids. The germline V gene has CDR1 SNHLY and CDR2 FYNNEI. The V gene end was trimmed by 1 base and the J gene end by 8 bases; junction bases not matched to a gene: 5.

Sequencing was carried out using peripheral blood. This chain uses TRBV2 with TRBJ1-4; 9 nucleotides line up with TRBD1. The source of this sequence is a woman aged 35 to 49 with COVID-19, enrolled during active disease. The CDR3, as DNA: TGTGCCAGCAGTGAAGTATGGGACAGGGCCGAAAAACTGTTTTTT. It specifies CASSEVWDRAEKLFF.